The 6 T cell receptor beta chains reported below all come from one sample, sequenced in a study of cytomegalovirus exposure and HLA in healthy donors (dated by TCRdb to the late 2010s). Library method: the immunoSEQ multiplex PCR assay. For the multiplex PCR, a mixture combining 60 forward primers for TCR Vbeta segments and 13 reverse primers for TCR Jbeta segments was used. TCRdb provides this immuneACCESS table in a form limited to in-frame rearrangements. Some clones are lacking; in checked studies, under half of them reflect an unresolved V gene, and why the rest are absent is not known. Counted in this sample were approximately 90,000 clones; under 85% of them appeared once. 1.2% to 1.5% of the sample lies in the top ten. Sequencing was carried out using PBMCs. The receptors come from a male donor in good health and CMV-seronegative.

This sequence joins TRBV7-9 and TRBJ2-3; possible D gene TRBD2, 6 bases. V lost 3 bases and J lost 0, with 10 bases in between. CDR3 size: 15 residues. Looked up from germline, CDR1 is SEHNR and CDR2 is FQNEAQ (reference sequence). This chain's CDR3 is CASSLEGSSTDTQYF. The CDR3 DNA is TGTGCCAGCAGCTTGGAGGGCTCAAGCACAGATACGCAGTATTTT.

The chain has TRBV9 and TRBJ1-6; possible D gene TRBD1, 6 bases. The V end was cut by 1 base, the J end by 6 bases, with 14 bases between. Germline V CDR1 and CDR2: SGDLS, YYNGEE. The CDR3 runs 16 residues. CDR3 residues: CASSVSSTGPNSPLHF. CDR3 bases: TGTGCCAGCAGCGTATCTTCGACAGGCCCTAATTCACCCCTCCACTTT.

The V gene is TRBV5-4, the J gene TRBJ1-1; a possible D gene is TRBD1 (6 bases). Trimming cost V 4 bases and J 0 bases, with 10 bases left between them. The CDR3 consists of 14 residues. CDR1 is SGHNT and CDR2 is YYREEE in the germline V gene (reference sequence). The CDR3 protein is CASSQTGMNTEAFF. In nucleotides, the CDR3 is TGTGCCAGCAGCCAGACAGGAATGAACACTGAAGCTTTCTTT.

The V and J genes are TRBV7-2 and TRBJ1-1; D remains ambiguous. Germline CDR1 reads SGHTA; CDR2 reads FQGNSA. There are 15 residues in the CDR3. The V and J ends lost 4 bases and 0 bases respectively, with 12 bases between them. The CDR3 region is CASSSRTGLNTEAFF. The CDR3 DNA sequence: TGTGCCAGCAGCTCCCGAACGGGATTGAACACTGAAGCTTTCTTT.

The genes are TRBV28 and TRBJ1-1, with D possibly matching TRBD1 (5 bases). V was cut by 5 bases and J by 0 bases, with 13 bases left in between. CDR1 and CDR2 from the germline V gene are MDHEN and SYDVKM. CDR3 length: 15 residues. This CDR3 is CASSIRQQLNTEAFF. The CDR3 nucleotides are TGTGCCAGCAGTATACGACAGCAGTTGAACACTGAAGCTTTCTTT.

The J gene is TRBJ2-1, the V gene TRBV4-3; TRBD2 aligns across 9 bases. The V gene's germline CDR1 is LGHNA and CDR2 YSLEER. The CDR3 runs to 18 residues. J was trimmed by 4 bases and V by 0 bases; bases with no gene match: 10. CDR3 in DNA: TGCGCCAGCAGCCAAGACCCCCTGGCGGGAGGGTTTTACAATGAGCAGTTCTTC. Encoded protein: CASSQDPLAGGFYNEQFF.